The entry below gives a single T cell receptor beta chain sequence along with its context. Seattle patients were enrolled during active infection and followed longitudinally. The data derive from a study of blood T cell repertoires in COVID-19. The wider study: COVID-19 samples, acute and convalescent, were from the United States, Italy and Spain.

The authors' processing: Researchers report that nucleated cell counts were estimated from reference gene primer amplification. Using immunoSEQ multiplex PCR, the repertoire was profiled, and TCRdb retains in-frame clones only, with some absent. The DNA gave D and trimming, while V, J and clone size come from that table. The repertoire consists of about 150,000 clones, with around 89% occurring once and the leading ten covering over 10%. Germline-derived CDR1 and CDR2 are MDHEN and SYDVKM. Trimming shortened V by 3 bases and J by 0 bases, and 11 bases separated the two germline ends. The CDR3 runs 15 residues.

The sequenced sample was peripheral blood. V and J are TRBV28 and TRBJ1-1; D unclear. This TCR was sampled from a man aged 18 to 30 with COVID-19, enrolled during active disease. In DNA, the CDR3 is TGTGCCAGCAGTTTCTCGGAGGTGATGAACACTGAAGCTTTCTTT. It encodes CASSFSEVMNTEAFF.